These 7 T cell receptor beta chains were sequenced from one sample in a study of blood T cell repertoires in COVID-19. TCRdb keeps only in-frame clones here, not all; method: immunoSEQ multiplex PCR. Here the sample spans roughly 220,000 clones, around 84% being singletons. The sample comprised peripheral blood. The receptors shown here come from a man in his 60s with acute or convalescent COVID-19.

The chain joins TRBV6-4 to TRBJ1-1; 10 positions agree with TRBD1. Germline loops: CDR1 MRHNA, CDR2 SNTAGT. The CDR3 consists of 15 residues. V lost 5 bases, J lost 6 bases, and 9 bases stayed unmatched. DNA of the CDR3: TGTGCCAGCAGTAGGACAGGGGGGACGAAAGCTGAAGCTTTCTTT. It translates to CASSRTGGTKAEAFF.

The chain recombines TRBV18 with TRBJ2-1; TRBD1 matches 8 bases. The germline gives CDR1 KGHSH, CDR2 LQKENI. Trimming took 0 bases from V and 9 from J; bases not matched to a gene: 7. This CDR3 contains 15 residues. In DNA form, the CDR3 reads TGTGCCAGCTCACCACCGGCAGGGGGCCGGGGTGAGCAGTTCTTC. Its protein is CASSPPAGGRGEQFF.

The CDR3 protein is CASSSGQGRRSTNEKLFF. In DNA, the CDR3 is TGCGCCAGCAGCTCAGGACAGGGCAGAAGGTCAACTAATGAAAAACTGTTTTTT. The chain uses TRBV5-1 and TRBJ1-4, with 8 nucleotides matching TRBD1. Germline CDR1 and CDR2: SGHRS and YFSETQ. The CDR3 runs 18 residues. Trimming removed 3 bases from V and 0 bases from J; junction bases left unmatched: 10.

The chain carries TRBV4-3 and TRBJ2-1; 7 bases map to TRBD1. The length of the CDR3 is 16 residues. V gave up 0 bases and J gave up 5 bases; unmatched junction bases: 7. Looked up from germline, CDR1 is LGHNA and CDR2 is YSLEER. The CDR3 loop is CASSQDEGARHNEQFF. The CDR3 region has the DNA TGCGCCAGCAGCCAAGATGAGGGGGCCAGACACAATGAGCAGTTCTTC.

This chain links TRBV5-1 with TRBJ1-5; 10 bases are shared with TRBD1. This CDR3 contains 17 residues. Germline loops: CDR1 SGHRS, CDR2 YFSETQ. With 8 bases clipped from V and 0 bases from J, the junction kept 11 bases outside the gene matches. In nucleotides, the CDR3 is TGCGCCAGAAAGGACAGGGGGGGTCATTATAGCAATCAGCCCCAGCATTTT. Residues: CARKDRGGHYSNQPQHF.

The V and J genes are TRBV7-3 and TRBJ1-2; perhaps TRBD1 as D (5 bases). This CDR3 is built from 14 residues. Germline V gene data show CDR1 as SGHTA and CDR2 as FQGTGA. Trimming left V 0 bases short and J 4 bases short, with 9 bases between. CDR3 bases: TGTGCCAGCAGCTTAACGGGCAGGGCCTATGGCTACACCTTC. Protein: CASSLTGRAYGYTF.

V and J are TRBV19 and TRBJ2-7; 10 nucleotides line up with TRBD1. The CDR3 is made up of 15 amino acids. The V and J ends lost 5 bases and 5 bases, in that order; junction bases with no gene match: 9. Per germline, CDR1 LNHDA and CDR2 SQIVND (reference sequence). The DNA of the CDR3 is TGTGCCAGTAGTTCGGGACAGGGGACTTACCACGAGCAGTACTTC. It is translated as CASSSGQGTYHEQYF.